This TCR beta chain was found in a study of T cell responses to AZD1222 COVID-19 vaccine. Study-level results: After two AZD1222 doses, spike-specific TCR breadth and depth rose versus day 0.

Germline CDR1 MRHNA, CDR2 SNTAGT. Germline trimming cut 0 bases from V and 6 bases from J; bases unmatched to any gene: 3. The CDR3 consists of 15 residues. Remarks on this clone: As yet, its antigen is unknown.

The method was immunoSEQ multiplex PCR; TCRdb's version includes in-frame clones alone and lacks a portion of them. The sample records 97,000 or so clones, 70% to 90% being singletons. The source material was peripheral blood, sampled on day 0 of AZD1222 vaccination. This clonotype was obtained from an adult in good health. The chain links TRBV6-4 to TRBJ2-1; 9 nucleotides line up with TRBD2. The CDR3 loop is CASSDSVAGVNEQFF. The CDR3, as DNA: TGTGCCAGCAGTGACTCGGTAGCGGGAGTCAATGAGCAGTTCTTC.